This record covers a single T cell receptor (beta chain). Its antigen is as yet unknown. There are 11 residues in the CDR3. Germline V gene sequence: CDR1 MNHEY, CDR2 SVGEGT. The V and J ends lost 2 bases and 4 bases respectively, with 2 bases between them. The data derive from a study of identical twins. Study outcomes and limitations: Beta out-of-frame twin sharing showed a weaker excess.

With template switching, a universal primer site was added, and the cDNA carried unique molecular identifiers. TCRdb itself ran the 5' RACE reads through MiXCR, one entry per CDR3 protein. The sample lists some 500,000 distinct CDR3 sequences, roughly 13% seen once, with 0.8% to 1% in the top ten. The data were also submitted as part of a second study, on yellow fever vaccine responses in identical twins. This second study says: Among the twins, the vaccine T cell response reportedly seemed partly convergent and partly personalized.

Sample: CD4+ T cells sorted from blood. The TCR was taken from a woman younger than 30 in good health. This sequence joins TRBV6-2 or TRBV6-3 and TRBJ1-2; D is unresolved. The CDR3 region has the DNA TGTGCCAGCAGTTACATCTATGGCTACACCTTC. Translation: CASSYIYGYTF.